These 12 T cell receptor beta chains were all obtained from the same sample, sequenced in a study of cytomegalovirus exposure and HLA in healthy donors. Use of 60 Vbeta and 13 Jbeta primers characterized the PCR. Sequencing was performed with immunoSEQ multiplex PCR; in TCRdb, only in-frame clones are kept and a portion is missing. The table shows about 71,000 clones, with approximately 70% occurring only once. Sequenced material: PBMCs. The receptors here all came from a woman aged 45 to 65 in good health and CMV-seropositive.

Here the CDR3 DNA reads TGTGCCAGCAGCGTACAGTGGTTAACAGGACAGAACTATGGCTACACCTTC. This sequence encodes CASSVQWLTGQNYGYTF. The chain links TRBV7-9 to TRBJ1-2; weak D call: TRBD1 (6 bases). This CDR3 spans 17 amino acids. Trimming shortened V by 5 bases and J by 2 bases, and 21 bases separated the two germline ends. Germline CDR1 SEHNR, CDR2 FQNEAQ (reference sequence). Variable domain in full (rest from reference TRBV7-9 and TRBJ1-2): DTGVSQNPRHKITKRGQNVTFRCDPISEHNRLYWYRQTLGQGPEFLTYFQNEAQLEKSRLLSDRFSAERPKGSFSTLEIQRTEQGDSAMYLCASSVQWLTGQNYGYTFGSGTRLTVV.

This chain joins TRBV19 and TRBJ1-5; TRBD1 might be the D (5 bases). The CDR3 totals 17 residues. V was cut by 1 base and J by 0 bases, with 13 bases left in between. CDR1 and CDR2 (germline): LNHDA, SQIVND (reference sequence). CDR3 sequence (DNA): TGTGCCAGTAGTATAGGGTCGGGCAGGGATAGCAATCAGCCCCAGCATTTT. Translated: CASSIGSGRDSNQPQHF.

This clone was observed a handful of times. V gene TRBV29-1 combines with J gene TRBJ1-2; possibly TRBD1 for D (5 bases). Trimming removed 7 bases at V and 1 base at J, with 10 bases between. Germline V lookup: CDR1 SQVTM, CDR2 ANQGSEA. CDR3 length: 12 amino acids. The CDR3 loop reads CSGGDGNYGYTF. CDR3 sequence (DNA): TGCAGCGGGGGGGACGGTAACTATGGCTACACCTTC.

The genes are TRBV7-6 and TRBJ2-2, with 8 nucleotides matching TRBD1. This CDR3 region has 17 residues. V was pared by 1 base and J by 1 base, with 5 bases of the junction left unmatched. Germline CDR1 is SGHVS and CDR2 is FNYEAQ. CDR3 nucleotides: TGTGCCAGCAGCTTAGAAGGTGGACAGGGGAACACCGGGGAGCTGTTTTTT. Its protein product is CASSLEGGQGNTGELFF.

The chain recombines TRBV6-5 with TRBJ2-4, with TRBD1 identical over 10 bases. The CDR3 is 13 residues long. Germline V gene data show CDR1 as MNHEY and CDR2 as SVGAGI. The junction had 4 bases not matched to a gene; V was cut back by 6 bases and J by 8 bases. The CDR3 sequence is CASRGTGVDIQYF. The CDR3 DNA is TGTGCCAGCAGAGGGACAGGGGTGGACATTCAGTACTTC.

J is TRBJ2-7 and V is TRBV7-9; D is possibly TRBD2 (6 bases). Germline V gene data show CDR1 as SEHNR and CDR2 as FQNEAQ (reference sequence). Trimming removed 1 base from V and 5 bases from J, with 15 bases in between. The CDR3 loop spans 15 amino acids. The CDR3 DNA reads TGTGCCAGCAGCTTAGGACGCGCAGGGAGGAACGAGCAGTACTTC. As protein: CASSLGRAGRNEQYF.

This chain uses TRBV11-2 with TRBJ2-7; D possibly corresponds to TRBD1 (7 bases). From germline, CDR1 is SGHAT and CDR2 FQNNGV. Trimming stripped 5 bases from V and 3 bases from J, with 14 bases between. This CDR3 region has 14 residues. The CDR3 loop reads CASSSRQGGYEQYF. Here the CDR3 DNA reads TGTGCCAGCAGCAGCCGACAGGGAGGCTACGAGCAGTACTTC.

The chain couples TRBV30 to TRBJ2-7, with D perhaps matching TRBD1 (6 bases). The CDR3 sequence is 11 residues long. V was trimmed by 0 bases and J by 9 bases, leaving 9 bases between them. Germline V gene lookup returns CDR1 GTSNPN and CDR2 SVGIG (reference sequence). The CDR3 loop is CAWSVSRGQYF. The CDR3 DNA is TGTGCCTGGAGTGTAAGCAGGGGGCAGTACTTC.

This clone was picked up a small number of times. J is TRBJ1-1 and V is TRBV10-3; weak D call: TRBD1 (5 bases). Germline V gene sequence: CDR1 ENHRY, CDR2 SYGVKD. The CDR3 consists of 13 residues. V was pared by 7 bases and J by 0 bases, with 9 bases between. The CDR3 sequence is CAITRDVNTEAFF. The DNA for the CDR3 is TGTGCCATCACCAGGGATGTGAACACTGAAGCTTTCTTT.

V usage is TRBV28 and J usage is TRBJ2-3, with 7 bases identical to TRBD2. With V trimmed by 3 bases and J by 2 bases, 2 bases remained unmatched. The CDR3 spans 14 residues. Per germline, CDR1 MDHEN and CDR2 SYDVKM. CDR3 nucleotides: TGTGCCAGCAGTTTGGGGGGGTTCACAGATACGCAGTATTTT. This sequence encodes CASSLGGFTDTQYF. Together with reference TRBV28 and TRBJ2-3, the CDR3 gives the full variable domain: DVKVTQSSRYLVKRTGEKVFLECVQDMDHENMFWYRQDPGLGLRLIYFSYDVKMKEKGDIPEGYSVSREKKERFSLILESASTNQTSMYLCASSLGGFTDTQYFGPGTRLTVL.

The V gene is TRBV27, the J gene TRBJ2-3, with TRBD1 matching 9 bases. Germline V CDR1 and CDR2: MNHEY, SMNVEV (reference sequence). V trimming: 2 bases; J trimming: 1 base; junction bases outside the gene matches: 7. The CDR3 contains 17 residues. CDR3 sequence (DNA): TGTGCCAGCAGTTTACTCGGGACAGGGACACGCACAGATACGCAGTATTTT. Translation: CASSLLGTGTRTDTQYF.

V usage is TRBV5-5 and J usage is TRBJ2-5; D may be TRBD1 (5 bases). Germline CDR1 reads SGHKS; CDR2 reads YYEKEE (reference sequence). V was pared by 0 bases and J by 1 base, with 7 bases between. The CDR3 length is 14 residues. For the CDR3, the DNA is TGTGCCAGCAGCTTGGGACAGTTCCAAGAGACCCAGTACTTC. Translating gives CASSLGQFQETQYF. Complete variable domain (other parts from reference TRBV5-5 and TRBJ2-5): DAGVTQSPTHLIKTRGQQVTLRCSPISGHKSVSWYQQVLGQGPQFIFQYYEKEERGRGNFPDRFSARQFPNYSSELNVNALLLGDSALYLCASSLGQFQETQYFGPGTRLLVL.